This T cell receptor (beta chain) was captured in a study of PD-L1 blockade in urothelial cancer. In the study overall: T cell content in blood samples showed a median of about 140,000.

The length of the CDR3 is 17 residues. Germline CDR1 LGHNA, CDR2 YSLEER. Trimming cost V 0 bases and J 2 bases, with 16 bases left between them. Noted time point: pretreatment peripheral blood. Clones were sequenced by immunoSEQ multiplex PCR, and TCRdb holds only the in-frame ones, with some missing. The table includes over 35,000 clones, approximately 90% detected once. The sequences come from PBMCs, collected around atezolizumab (anti-PD-L1) treatment. This sequence originates from a woman in her sixties or seventies with urothelial cancer. The rearrangement uses TRBV4-3 and TRBJ1-1; D ambiguous. The CDR3 is CASSQEGEGGNNTEAFF. As DNA, the CDR3 is TGCGCCAGCAGCCAAGAAGGAGAGGGCGGTAATAACACTGAAGCTTTCTTT.